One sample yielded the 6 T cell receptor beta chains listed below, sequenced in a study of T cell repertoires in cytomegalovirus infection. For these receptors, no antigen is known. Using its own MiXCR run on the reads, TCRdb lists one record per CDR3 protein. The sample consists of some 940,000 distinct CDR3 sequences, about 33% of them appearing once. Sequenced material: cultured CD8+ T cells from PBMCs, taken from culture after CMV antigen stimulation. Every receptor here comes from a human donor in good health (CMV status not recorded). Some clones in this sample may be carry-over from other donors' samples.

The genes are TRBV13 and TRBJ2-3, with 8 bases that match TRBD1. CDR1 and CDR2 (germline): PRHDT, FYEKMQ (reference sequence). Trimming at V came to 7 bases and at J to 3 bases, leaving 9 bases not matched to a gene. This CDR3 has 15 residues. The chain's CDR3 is CASTEGDRRTDTQYF. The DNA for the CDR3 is TGTGCCAGCACCGAGGGGGACAGGCGAACAGATACGCAGTATTTT.

The CDR3 coding sequence is TGTGCCAGCAGCTTAAATGGGGAAAGCTCCTATAATTCACCCCTCCACTTT. Translation gives CASSLNGESSYNSPLHF. J is TRBJ1-6 and V is TRBV7-8; D is unresolved. Trimming stripped 2 bases from V and 0 bases from J, with 11 bases between. Germline V gene lookup returns CDR1 SGHVS and CDR2 FQNEAQ. This CDR3 has 17 amino acids.

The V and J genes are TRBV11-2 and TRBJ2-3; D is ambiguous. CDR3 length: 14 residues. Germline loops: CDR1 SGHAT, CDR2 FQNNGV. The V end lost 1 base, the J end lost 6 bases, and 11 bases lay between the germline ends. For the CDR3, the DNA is TGTGCCAGCAGCTTAGCAGGTCTGGGGGATACGCAGTATTTT. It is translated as CASSLAGLGDTQYF.

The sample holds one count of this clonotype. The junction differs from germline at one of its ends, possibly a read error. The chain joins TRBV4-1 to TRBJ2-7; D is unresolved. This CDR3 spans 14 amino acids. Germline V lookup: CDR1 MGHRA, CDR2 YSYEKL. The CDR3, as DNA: TGCGCCAGCAGTCAAGGACCTACAGACTACGAGCAGTACTTC. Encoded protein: CASSQGPTDYEQYF.

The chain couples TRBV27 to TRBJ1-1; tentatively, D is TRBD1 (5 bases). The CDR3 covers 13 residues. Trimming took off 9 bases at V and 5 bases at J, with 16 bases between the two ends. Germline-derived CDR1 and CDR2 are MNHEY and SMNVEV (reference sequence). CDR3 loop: CASAGGRRTEAFF. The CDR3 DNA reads TGTGCCAGTGCTGGGGGGAGGAGGACTGAAGCTTTCTTT.

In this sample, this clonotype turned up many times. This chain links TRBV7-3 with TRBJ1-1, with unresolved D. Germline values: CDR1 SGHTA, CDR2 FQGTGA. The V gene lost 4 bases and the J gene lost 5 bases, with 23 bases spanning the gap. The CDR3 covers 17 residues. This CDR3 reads CASSSGRTLKKGTEAFF. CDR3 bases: TGTGCCAGCAGCTCCGGACGCACCCTAAAGAAAGGGACTGAAGCTTTCTTT.